The source of this T cell receptor beta chain is a study of T cell responses to AZD1222 COVID-19 vaccine. Study-level results: Nearly half of spike-specific TCRs reportedly target unmutated variant regions. Of the AZD1222 recipients, only six were seropositive at baseline. Repertoire sampling occurred only after the peak T cell response. Donors were mostly white British, more females; clonal diversity possibly underestimated.

Here immunoSEQ multiplex PCR was the method, and the copy in TCRdb shows in-frame clones only, minus some. The sample lists 150,000 to 200,000 clones; 85% to 95% were seen once. As concerns this clone: What it recognizes is unknown.

The CDR3 is made up of 20 amino acids. The germline V gene encodes CDR1 KGHDR and CDR2 SFDVKD. J was trimmed by 2 bases and V by 4 bases; bases with no gene match: 12. The input for sequencing was peripheral blood, taken 28 days after the second dose of the MenACWY control vaccine. The chain carries TRBV24-1 and TRBJ2-6, with 11 bases aligning to TRBD1. This TCR was sampled from an adult who received the MenACWY meningococcal vaccine as a control. The CDR3 loop is CATSDLRTGGTTPGANVLTF. DNA for the CDR3: TGTGCCACCAGTGACCTAAGGACAGGGGGCACCACGCCTGGGGCCAACGTCCTGACTTTC.